These 30 T cell receptor beta chains were all obtained from the same sample, sequenced in a study of CD8 T cells in Susac syndrome. The authors reverse transcribed about 0.45 to 1 ug RNA with random hexamers. Each CDR3 protein is one row after TCRdb ran MiXCR on the immunoSEQ multiplex PCR reads. The table records around 270,000 distinct CDR3 sequences, 70% to 90% of them present only once. The sample taken for sequencing was CD8+ T cells from PBMCs. These receptors originate from a human donor with multiple sclerosis.

The V call is TRBV18, the J call TRBJ1-4; 7 bases line up with TRBD1. J was trimmed by 8 bases and V by 1 base; bases with no gene match: 10. The CDR3 runs to 16 residues. CDR1 is KGHSH, CDR2 LQKENI, per germline. In DNA form, the CDR3 reads TGTGCCAGCTCACCACTCTCCACAGGGGTCGGAGAAAAACTGTTTTTT. Its translation is CASSPLSTGVGEKLFF.

V usage is TRBV6-2 or TRBV6-3 and J usage is TRBJ1-1; D call uncertain. This CDR3 is 15 amino acids long. The germline V gene encodes CDR1 MNHEY and CDR2 SVGEGT. Trimming cost V 6 bases and J 5 bases, with 19 bases left between them. CDR3 sequence reads: CASSLSEGPRTEAFF. CDR3 nucleotide sequence: TGTGCCAGCAGCCTCTCGGAGGGCCCAAGGACTGAAGCTTTCTTT.

This sequence joins TRBV29-1 and TRBJ2-7; 10 nucleotides line up with TRBD2. Germline V CDR1 and CDR2: SQVTM, ANQGSEA. V shed 5 bases and J 1 base; nucleotides not matched to a gene: 8. The CDR3 consists of 15 residues. The CDR3 reads CSVTSSGSGSYEQYF. The CDR3 bases are TGCAGCGTTACATCTAGCGGGAGTGGATCCTACGAGCAGTACTTC.

The chain couples TRBV28 to TRBJ1-5, with D tentatively TRBD1 (5 bases). Trimming removed 8 bases from V and 4 bases from J, with 15 bases in between. The germline V gene has CDR1 MDHEN and CDR2 SYDVKM. The CDR3 sequence is 14 residues long. The CDR3 here is CASGAWEQNQPQHF. The CDR3 bases are TGTGCCAGCGGGGCTTGGGAACAAAATCAGCCCCAGCATTTT.

The chain joins TRBV3-1 to TRBJ2-2; the D gene is possibly TRBD2 (5 bases). V was pared by 8 bases and J by 1 base, with 14 bases between. Germline V gene sequence: CDR1 LGHDT, CDR2 YNNKEL (reference sequence). The CDR3 runs 15 residues. CDR3 in amino acids: CASLSGELNTGELFF. CDR3 DNA: TGTGCCAGCTTATCCGGGGAACTGAACACCGGGGAGCTGTTTTTT.

The chain uses TRBV7-2 and TRBJ2-3, with TRBD2 as a possible D gene (6 bases). Trimming stripped 5 bases from V and 4 bases from J, with 16 bases between. Germline CDR1 reads SGHTA; CDR2 reads FQGNSA. The CDR3 has 15 amino acids. The CDR3, as DNA: TGTGCCAGCAGCCTGAGTGCGGGGTACCCAGATACGCAGTATTTT. Encoded protein: CASSLSAGYPDTQYF.

The chain couples TRBV15 to TRBJ2-7; 8 nucleotides agree with TRBD2. In germline, CDR1 is LNHNV, CDR2 YYDKDF (reference sequence). CDR3 length: 15 residues. V shed 3 bases and J 0 bases; nucleotides not matched to a gene: 4. CDR3: CATSRVAGGSYEQYF. CDR3 bases: TGTGCCACCAGCAGGGTTGCGGGAGGCTCCTACGAGCAGTACTTC.

This chain uses TRBV19 with TRBJ2-1, with 9 nucleotides matching TRBD2. The germline CDR1 and CDR2 sequences are LNHDA and SQIVND (reference sequence). V was clipped by 4 bases and J by 5 bases; unmatched bases: 9. The CDR3 is 16 amino acids. CDR3 sequence reads: CASSNLIGLAHNEQFF. CDR3 sequence (DNA): TGTGCCAGTAGTAATTTAATCGGACTAGCGCACAATGAGCAGTTCTTC.

The chain links TRBV27 to TRBJ2-7; unclear D gene. Trimming shortened V by 2 bases and J by 2 bases, and 7 bases separated the two germline ends. Per the germline V gene, CDR1 is MNHEY and CDR2 is SMNVEV (reference sequence). CDR3 length: 13 amino acids. The CDR3 sequence: CASSLSTAYEQYF. CDR3 in DNA: TGTGCCAGCAGTTTAAGTACCGCCTACGAGCAGTACTTC.

V usage is TRBV6-6 and J usage is TRBJ2-2, with D tentatively TRBD1 or TRBD2 (7 bases each). V lost 5 bases and J lost 5, with 18 bases in between. This CDR3 is built from 16 residues. Germline CDR1 is MNHNY and CDR2 is SVGAGI (reference sequence). CDR3 sequence (DNA): TGTGCCAGCAGTCCCAGGGGGGGAGGGGTAACCGGGGAGCTGTTTTTT. The encoded protein is CASSPRGGGVTGELFF.

J is TRBJ2-1 and V is TRBV28; 9 positions agree with TRBD2. The germline V gene has CDR1 MDHEN and CDR2 SYDVKM. Trimming at V came to 2 bases and at J to 7 bases, leaving 6 bases not matched to a gene. This CDR3 spans 15 amino acids. The CDR3 DNA reads TGTGCCAGCAGTTTAGCGGGAGGGCCTCAAAATGAGCAGTTCTTC. Encoded protein: CASSLAGGPQNEQFF.

The V and J genes are TRBV20-1 and TRBJ2-7; D is perhaps TRBD2 (5 bases). The CDR3 sequence is 13 residues long. The germline V gene has CDR1 DFQATT and CDR2 SNEGSKA (reference sequence). With 6 bases removed from V and 1 base from J, the gap between germline ends came to 13 bases. In DNA, the CDR3 is TGCAGTGCCACATCGGACTCTTCCTACGAGCAGTACTTC. It is translated as CSATSDSSYEQYF.

The V and J genes are TRBV6-2 or TRBV6-3 and TRBJ2-5; D is uncertain. Germline values: CDR1 MNHEY, CDR2 SVGEGT. This CDR3 has 10 residues. The germline V and J ends were trimmed by 8 bases and 4 bases, with 5 bases remaining between them. The CDR3 DNA follows: TGTGCCAGCCTGGGAGAGACCCAGTACTTC. This encodes CASLGETQYF.

This sequence joins TRBV7-3 and TRBJ2-5, with D tentatively TRBD2 (6 bases). The CDR3 is made up of 14 amino acids. Trimming removed 0 bases from V and 5 bases from J, with 10 bases in between. Germline CDR1 and CDR2: SGHTA and FQGTGA. CDR3 nucleotides: TGTGCCAGCAGCTTAACAGGGGAGGCGGAGACCCAGTACTTC. Its protein is CASSLTGEAETQYF.

J is TRBJ2-4 and V is TRBV6-5; a weak D match, TRBD2 (7 bases). The CDR3 sequence is 17 residues long. The V and J ends lost 0 bases and 5 bases respectively, with 17 bases between them. Germline V gene lookup returns CDR1 MNHEY and CDR2 SVGAGI. CDR3 sequence reads: CASSYSIGGARQNIQYF. DNA of the CDR3: TGTGCCAGCAGTTACTCGATAGGGGGGGCGCGACAAAACATTCAGTACTTC.

The gene calls are TRBV9 and TRBJ1-5, with 8 bases fitting TRBD1. This CDR3 has 14 residues. The V gene end was trimmed by 8 bases and the J gene end by 4 bases; junction bases not matched to a gene: 8. From germline, CDR1 is SGDLS and CDR2 YYNGEE. In DNA, the CDR3 is TGTGCCAGTGGGGGGGACAGGAGAAATCAGCCCCAGCATTTT. Its translation: CASGGDRRNQPQHF.

J is TRBJ2-2 and V is TRBV25-1; D might be TRBD1 or TRBD2, each matching 5 bases. The V gene lost 2 bases and the J gene lost 5 bases, with 24 bases spanning the gap. Germline CDR1 reads MGHDK; CDR2 reads SYGVNS. This CDR3 is built from 19 residues. The CDR3 sequence is CASSELKIPGRLGTGELFF. For the CDR3, the DNA is TGTGCCAGCAGTGAACTAAAAATTCCGGGACGTCTAGGTACCGGGGAGCTGTTTTTT.

This clonotype turned up a few times. V and J are TRBV3-1 and TRBJ2-5; the match to TRBD2 covers 7 bases. Per the germline V gene, CDR1 is LGHDT and CDR2 is YNNKEL (reference sequence). CDR3 length equals 18 residues. V shed 0 bases, J shed 2 bases, and the junction held 12 bases outside the gene matches. DNA of the CDR3: TGTGCCAGCAGCCAAGATATGGTCTTAGCGGGCATTCAAGAGACCCAGTACTTC. Protein sequence: CASSQDMVLAGIQETQYF.

This clonotype was recorded only once. The V and J genes are TRBV30 and TRBJ1-2; D is undetermined. Germline assignment: CDR1 GTSNPN and CDR2 SVGIG (reference sequence). This CDR3 comprises 17 residues. Between the trimmed V and J ends, which lost 0 bases and 2 bases, there was a span of 19 bases. The CDR3 nucleotides are TGTGCCTGGAGTGTAAGGTTCGTCGGGTACGGGAACTATGGCTACACCTTC. It yields the protein CAWSVRFVGYGNYGYTF.

This rearrangement joins TRBV27 to TRBJ2-2; possible D gene TRBD1, 5 bases. This CDR3 contains 13 residues. Trimming removed 2 bases at V and 8 bases at J, with 9 bases between. The germline V gene has CDR1 MNHEY and CDR2 SMNVEV (reference sequence). Here the CDR3 DNA reads TGTGCCAGCAGTTTAGCAGGGCTGGGGGAGCTGTTTTTT. Translation gives CASSLAGLGELFF.

The chain combines TRBV29-1 with TRBJ1-1; D is unresolved. CDR1 SQVTM and CDR2 ANQGSEA come from the germline V gene. The CDR3 is made up of 17 amino acids. The V end lost 0 bases, the J end lost 5 bases, and 22 bases lay between the germline ends. CDR3 nucleotide sequence: TGCAGCGTTGAAGATGGTGTTCCCCGAGGAGATTGGACTGAAGCTTTCTTT. Translated, it gives CSVEDGVPRGDWTEAFF.

The chain couples TRBV5-1 to TRBJ2-1, with 7 positions matching TRBD2. Germline V gives CDR1 SGHRS, CDR2 YFSETQ. Losses at the gene ends were 0 bases for V and 4 bases for J; bases not matched to a gene: 10. This CDR3 is 17 amino acids long. The CDR3 sequence: CASSLGIGGRGYNEQFF. CDR3 nucleotides: TGCGCCAGCAGCTTGGGAATCGGGGGGAGGGGATACAATGAGCAGTTCTTC.

The genes are TRBV19 and TRBJ2-3, with D uncertain. The CDR3 sequence is 13 residues long. V was cut by 3 bases and J by 8 bases, with 12 bases left in between. Looked up from germline, CDR1 is LNHDA and CDR2 is SQIVND (reference sequence). The CDR3 region is CASSMDRVATQYF. In nucleotides, the CDR3 is TGTGCCAGTAGTATGGATAGGGTAGCTACGCAGTATTTT.

V and J are TRBV6-5 and TRBJ2-7; tentative D call: TRBD2 (7 bases). The CDR3 is 15 amino acids. V shed 7 bases and J shed 0 bases, with 16 bases lying between them. Germline lookup yields CDR1 MNHEY and CDR2 SVGAGI. CDR3 coding DNA: TGTGCCAGCAATCGAGGGGGGGAGGCCTCCTACGAGCAGTACTTC. Protein: CASNRGGEASYEQYF.

In this sample, this clonotype turned up once. V and J are TRBV28 and TRBJ2-1; D remains ambiguous. V lost 5 bases and J lost 5, with 10 bases in between. The length of the CDR3 is 13 residues. Germline V CDR1 and CDR2: MDHEN, SYDVKM. The CDR3 spells CASSVRIDNEQFF. The CDR3 nucleotides read TGTGCCAGCAGTGTACGAATCGACAATGAGCAGTTCTTC.

The gene calls are TRBV7-6 and TRBJ1-3; TRBD1 matches at 11 bases. This CDR3 is 18 amino acids long. V was pared by 5 bases and J by 0 bases, with 9 bases of the junction left unmatched. The germline V gene has CDR1 SGHVS and CDR2 FNYEAQ. CDR3 coding DNA: TGTGCCAGCAGCGTATCAACCGGGACAGGGGGCTCTGGAAACACCATATATTTT. It codes for CASSVSTGTGGSGNTIYF.

The chain couples TRBV5-6 to TRBJ1-1; a possible D gene is TRBD1 (5 bases). The V gene lost 2 bases and the J gene lost 0 bases, with 20 bases spanning the gap. Germline-derived CDR1 and CDR2 are SGHDT and YYEEEE. CDR3 size: 18 residues. The DNA of the CDR3 is TGTGCCAGCAGCTTTGAAAGGGCGGGGGTCTACATGAACACTGAAGCTTTCTTT. This codes for CASSFERAGVYMNTEAFF.

The J gene is TRBJ1-2, the V gene TRBV6-5; the D gene is possibly TRBD1 (6 bases). V was trimmed by 0 bases and J by 3 bases, leaving 17 bases between them. The CDR3 covers 17 residues. Germline V gene data show CDR1 as MNHEY and CDR2 as SVGAGI. The CDR3 region has the DNA TGTGCCAGCAGTTACTCGACCCCCCCAGGGGCGGACTATGGCTACACCTTC. It specifies CASSYSTPPGADYGYTF.

J is TRBJ1-1 and V is TRBV7-2; a possible D gene is TRBD1 (5 bases). Per the germline V gene, CDR1 is SGHTA and CDR2 is FQGNSA. The CDR3 contains 15 residues. V shed 1 base and J shed 3 bases, with 12 bases lying between them. The CDR3 DNA follows: TGTGCCAGCAGCTTAGGGACCACAGGTTACACTGAAGCTTTCTTT. Amino acid sequence: CASSLGTTGYTEAFF. Full variable domain (outside the CDR3, taken from reference TRBV7-2 and TRBJ1-1): GAGVSQSPSNKVTEKGKDVELRCDPISGHTALYWYRQSLGQGLEFLIYFQGNSAPDKSGLPSDRFSAERTGGSVSTLTIQRTQQEDSAVYLCASSLGTTGYTEAFFGQGTRLTVV.

This chain joins TRBV6-2 or TRBV6-3 and TRBJ1-3; unclear D gene. The CDR3 extends over 15 amino acids. Germline V gene lookup returns CDR1 MNHEY and CDR2 SVGEGT. Between the trimmed V and J ends, which lost 3 bases and 0 bases, there was a span of 9 bases. As DNA, the CDR3 is TGTGCCAGCAGTTATATGGCTATCTCTGGAAACACCATATATTTT. This gives the protein CASSYMAISGNTIYF.